This T cell receptor beta chain is from a study of blood T cell repertoires in COVID-19. Study-wide context: Italy, Spain and the United States were the sources of the convalescent and acute COVID-19 samples.

TCRdb keeps only in-frame clones here, not all; method: immunoSEQ multiplex PCR. The repertoire holds roughly 120,000 clones, with 65% to 90% as singletons. Germline loops: CDR1 MDHEN, CDR2 SYDVKM. The CDR3 covers 14 residues. The V end was cut by 4 bases, the J end by 6 bases, with 15 bases between. Sequencing was performed on peripheral blood. This chain connects TRBV28 to TRBJ1-1, with D maybe TRBD1 (5 bases). The receptor's source is a woman of 80 years or more with active or convalescent COVID-19. The CDR3 DNA reads TGTGCCAGCAGTTCAAAGGGGTTTATCGCTGAAGCTTTCTTT. This encodes CASSSKGFIAEAFF.